The rows below give T cell receptor beta chains drawn from one sample of a study of T cell changes during pregnancy in multiple sclerosis. Using immunoSEQ multiplex PCR, the repertoire was profiled, and TCRdb retains in-frame clones only, with some absent. The sample consists of about 43,000 clones, approximately 91% of them appearing once. The sequencing input was PBMCs (not recorded whether the cells were cultured). The source of these receptors is a female donor with multiple sclerosis, enrolled in a pregnancy study. CDR3s include the opening cysteine and the closing phenylalanine or tryptophan. A D gene is named only where the DNA matches it firmly. Clone sizes are given selectively: once, few, many, or a class where the clone is expanded.

>.|TRBJ2-2|.|TRBV7-9
CASSSRANTGELFF
TGTGCCAGCAGCTCCAGAGCGAACACCGGGGAGCTGTTTTTT
>.|TRBJ2-3|.|TRBV4-3
CASSQDTRGSFADTQYF
TGCGCCAGCAGCCAAGATACGAGAGGGAGCTTTGCAGATACGCAGTATTTT
>.|TRBJ1-5|TRBD1|TRBV25-1
CASSPGVGTVNQPQHF
TGTGCCAGCAGCCCGGGCGTGGGGACAGTCAATCAGCCCCAGCATTTT
>.|TRBJ1-2|.|TRBV4-1
CASSQDPGSYGYTF
TGCGCCAGCAGCCAAGATCCTGGGTCCTATGGCTACACCTTC
>.|TRBJ2-1|.|TRBV7-9
CASSLDEVPSYNEQFF
TGTGCCAGCAGCTTAGATGAGGTCCCCTCCTACAATGAGCAGTTCTTC
>.|TRBJ2-5|.|TRBV27
CASSSVRQETQYF
TGTGCCAGCAGTTCAGTCAGACAAGAGACCCAGTACTTC
>once|TRBJ1-2|.|TRBV28
CASSLGVGGYTF
TGTGCCAGCAGTTTAGGGGTAGGCGGCTACACCTTC
>.|TRBJ1-5|TRBD1|TRBV28
CASRLSDRGGQPQHF
TGTGCCAGCAGACTTTCCGACAGGGGGGGACAGCCCCAGCATTTT
>.|TRBJ2-1|.|TRBV27
CATKLFPEQPTYNEQFF
TGTGCCACCAAACTCTTCCCAGAGCAGCCAACCTACAATGAGCAGTTCTTC
>few|TRBJ1-2|.|TRBV7-9
CASSLAMGADGYTF
TGTGCCAGCAGCTTAGCCATGGGGGCGGATGGCTACACCTTC
>.|TRBJ2-1|.|TRBV4-1
CASSLAGQPNEQFF
TGCGCCAGCAGCCTGGCGGGACAGCCGAATGAGCAGTTCTTC
>.|TRBJ1-1|TRBD1|TRBV7-3
CASSLDRGNTEAFF
TGTGCCAGCAGCTTGGACAGGGGGAACACTGAAGCTTTCTTT
>.|TRBJ2-1|TRBD2|TRBV7-8
CASSPGLAGGSSYNEQFF
TGTGCCAGCAGCCCGGGACTAGCGGGAGGGAGCTCCTACAATGAGCAGTTCTTC
>.|TRBJ1-1|TRBD1|TRBV7-9
CASSLVLGGDEAFF
TGTGCCAGCAGCTTAGTCTTAGGGGGCGATGAAGCTTTCTTT
>.|TRBJ1-1|TRBD1|TRBV10-3
CAISAPDRGNTEAFF
TGTGCCATCAGTGCACCGGACAGGGGGAACACTGAAGCTTTCTTT
>.|TRBJ1-1|.|TRBV7-9
CASRRTDLNEAFF
TGTGCCAGCAGGAGGACAGATCTAAATGAAGCTTTCTTT
>.|TRBJ2-1|TRBD2|TRBV5-4
CASSLESSGRNNEQFF
TGTGCCAGCAGCTTGGAATCTAGCGGGAGGAACAATGAGCAGTTCTTC
>.|TRBJ2-1|.|TRBV5-1
CASSLGRQSSYNEQFF
TGCGCCAGCAGCTTGGGCAGGCAAAGCTCCTACAATGAGCAGTTCTTC
>.|TRBJ2-7|.|TRBV5-1
CASSLRIPSYEQYF
TGCGCCAGCAGCTTGAGGATTCCGTCCTACGAGCAGTACTTC
>.|TRBJ2-7|.|TRBV28
CASSFLRDQLYEQYF
TGTGCCAGCAGTTTCTTGAGGGACCAGCTCTACGAGCAGTACTTC
>.|TRBJ2-3|TRBD1|TRBV4-1
CASSQVVKGQGSTDTQYF
TGCGCCAGCAGCCAAGTGGTGAAGGGACAGGGCAGCACAGATACGCAGTATTTT
>.|TRBJ2-7|.|TRBV7-2
CASSLAFAGSSYEQYF
TGTGCCAGCAGCTTAGCTTTTGCGGGATCCTCCTACGAGCAGTACTTC
>.|TRBJ1-5|.|TRBV6-1
CASSERGNQPQHF
TGTGCCAGCAGTGAGCGGGGTAATCAGCCCCAGCATTTT
>.|TRBJ2-7|.|TRBV19
CASSILGGYEQYF
TGTGCCAGTAGTATTTTGGGAGGCTACGAGCAGTACTTC
>.|TRBJ2-7|.|TRBV4-2
CASSQDSGGGFTNSYEQYF
TGTGCCAGCAGCCAAGATTCGGGGGGCGGGTTCACCAACTCCTACGAGCAGTACTTC
>.|TRBJ2-1|.|TRBV7-9
CASSRTNEQFF
TGTGCCAGCAGCCGGACTAATGAGCAGTTCTTC
>.|TRBJ2-5|.|TRBV4-3
CASSLNPGDQETQYF
TGCGCCAGCAGCTTGAACCCGGGGGACCAAGAGACCCAGTACTTC
>once|TRBJ2-7|TRBD1|TRBV19
CASTGRQGGPYEQYF
TGTGCCAGTACGGGGAGACAGGGTGGGCCCTACGAGCAGTACTTC
>.|TRBJ2-3|.|TRBV5-4
CASSFVGAPTDTQYF
TGTGCCAGCAGCTTTGTGGGAGCCCCCACAGATACGCAGTATTTT
>.|TRBJ2-1|.|TRBV5-4
CASSVLRGLSNEQFF
TGTGCCAGCAGCGTCTTACGGGGGCTCTCTAATGAGCAGTTCTTC
>.|TRBJ2-5|.|TRBV5-1
CASRPRQDSNPRGTQYF
TGCGCCAGCAGGCCGCGACAGGATTCTAATCCAAGAGGGACCCAGTACTTC
>.|TRBJ2-4|.|TRBV7-2
CATSLLGISLAKNIQYF
TGTGCCACCAGCCTATTAGGTATCAGTTTAGCCAAAAACATTCAGTACTTC
>.|TRBJ2-7|.|TRBV19
CASSTSNRLPYEQYF
TGTGCCAGTAGTACTTCGAACAGGCTACCTTACGAGCAGTACTTC
>.|TRBJ2-3|TRBD2|TRBV9
CASSEPSGGRPDTQYF
TGTGCCAGCAGCGAACCTTCGGGAGGGCGCCCAGATACGCAGTATTTT
>.|TRBJ1-3|TRBD1|TRBV7-2
CASSLSGQGVSNSGNTIYF
TGTGCCAGCAGCTTATCGGGACAGGGGGTTTCCAACTCTGGAAACACCATATATTTT
>.|TRBJ1-5|.|TRBV28
CASSLSPSGAGNQPQHF
TGTGCCAGCAGCCTTAGCCCATCCGGTGCGGGCAATCAGCCCCAGCATTTT
>.|TRBJ2-1|.|TRBV5-8
CASSLGDSRTYNEQFF
TGTGCCAGCAGCTTGGGGGACTCGCGCACCTACAATGAGCAGTTCTTC
>.|TRBJ2-1|TRBD2|TRBV11-2
CASSPRTSGVGYNEQFF
TGTGCCAGCAGCCCCCGGACTAGCGGGGTGGGTTACAATGAGCAGTTCTTC
>.|TRBJ2-3|.|TRBV27
CASSLGQTYTDTQYF
TGTGCCAGCAGTTTAGGACAGACCTACACAGATACGCAGTATTTT
>.|TRBJ1-2|TRBD1|TRBV5-4
CASSLGVFWDRGDYGYTF
TGTGCCAGCAGCCTCGGGGTTTTTTGGGACAGGGGGGACTATGGCTACACCTTC
>.|TRBJ2-1|TRBD2|TRBV6-6
CASSQTSGAYNEQFF
TGTGCCAGCAGTCAAACTAGCGGAGCCTACAATGAGCAGTTCTTC
>.|TRBJ1-4|.|TRBV5-5
CASSLPQLNEKLFF
TGTGCCAGCAGCTTGCCACAACTTAATGAAAAACTGTTTTTT
>.|TRBJ1-1|TRBD1|TRBV19
CASNRGWSSGTEAFF
TGTGCCAGTAACAGGGGGTGGTCTTCGGGCACTGAAGCTTTCTTT
>.|TRBJ1-4|.|TRBV28
CASSLFWGHEKLFF
TGTGCCAGCAGTTTATTCTGGGGCCATGAAAAACTGTTTTTT
>few|TRBJ2-5|TRBD2|TRBV7-8
CASSPYPSGTQETQYF
TGTGCCAGCAGCCCCTACCCTAGCGGGACCCAAGAGACCCAGTACTTC
>.|TRBJ1-5|.|TRBV28
CASSRPTRAGNQPQHF
TGTGCCAGCAGTCGACCGACCAGGGCGGGCAATCAGCCCCAGCATTTT
>.|TRBJ2-7|.|TRBV21-1
CASSPSRRNYEQYF
TGTGCCAGCAGCCCTTCAAGGAGAAACTACGAGCAGTACTTC
>.|TRBJ2-5|.|TRBV27
CASSLLRDQETQYF
TGTGCCAGCAGTTTACTTCGGGACCAAGAGACCCAGTACTTC